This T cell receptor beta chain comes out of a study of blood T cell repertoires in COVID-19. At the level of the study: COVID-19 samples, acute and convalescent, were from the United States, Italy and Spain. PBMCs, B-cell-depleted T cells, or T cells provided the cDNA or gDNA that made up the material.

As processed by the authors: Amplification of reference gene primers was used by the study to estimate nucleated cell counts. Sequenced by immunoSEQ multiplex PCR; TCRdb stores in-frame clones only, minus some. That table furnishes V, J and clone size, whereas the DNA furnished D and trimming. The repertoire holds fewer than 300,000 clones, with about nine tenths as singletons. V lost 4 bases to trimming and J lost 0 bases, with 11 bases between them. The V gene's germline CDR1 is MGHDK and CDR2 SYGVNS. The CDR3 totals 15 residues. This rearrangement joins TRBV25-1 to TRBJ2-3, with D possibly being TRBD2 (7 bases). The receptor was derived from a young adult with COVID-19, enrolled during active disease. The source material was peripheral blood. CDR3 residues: CASSGGGTSTDTQYF. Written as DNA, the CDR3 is TGTGCCAGCAGTGGCGGGGGCACTAGCACAGATACGCAGTATTTT. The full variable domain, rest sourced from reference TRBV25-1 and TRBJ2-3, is EADIYQTPRYLVIGTGKKITLECSQTMGHDKMYWYQQDPGMELHLIHYSYGVNSTEKGDLSSESTVSRIRTEHFPLTLESARPSHTSQYLCASSGGGTSTDTQYFGPGTRLTVL.